This is a list of T cell receptor beta chains from one sample in a study of read filtering for tumor transcriptome and immune sequencing. TCRdb ran MiXCR on the reads and lists one entry per CDR3 protein. The sample comprises about 130,000 distinct CDR3 sequences, 10% to 15% of which are singletons, and more than 9.5% rests with the top ten. The sample taken for sequencing was a population of CD138-negative cells sorted from bone marrow. These receptors all stem from a donor at least 40 years old with multiple myeloma. The CDR3 runs from the conserved cysteine through the conserved F or W. The D gene is left open where the match is weak. Clone size is not always given. Where it is, it says once, few, many or a class for expanded clones.

clone_size | d_call | j_call | v_call | cdr3_aa | cdr3_nt
many | . | TRBJ2-5 | TRBV29-1 | CSVHSSQETQYF | TGCAGCGTTCATTCATCCCAAGAGACCCAGTACTTC
many | . | TRBJ2-1 | TRBV11-2 | CASSLSPGLNYNEQFF | TGTGCCAGCAGCTTAAGTCCGGGACTGAATTACAATGAGCAGTTCTTC
. | . | TRBJ2-1 | TRBV11-2 | CASSQDPARRLEQFF | TGCGCCAGCAGCCAAGATCCCGCGCGGAGGCTTGAGCAGTTCTTC
. | . | TRBJ2-7 | TRBV12-3/TRBV12-4 | CASSPSYEQHF | TGTGCCAGCAGCCCTTCCTACGAGCAGCACTTC
many | . | TRBJ1-4 | TRBV7-2 | CASSLEQGNEKLFF | TGTGCCAGCAGCTTAGAGCAGGGAAATGAAAAACTGTTTTTT
few | TRBD1 | TRBJ1-2 | TRBV19 | CASSLTGLYGYTF | TGTGCCAGTAGTCTGACAGGGCTGTATGGCTACACCTTC
many | TRBD2 | TRBJ2-7 | TRBV12-3/TRBV12-4 | CASKLAGAKYEQYF | TGTGCCAGCAAGCTAGCGGGAGCCAAGTACGAGCAGTACTTC
many | TRBD1 | TRBJ2-7 | TRBV7-2 | CASSLGQGADHEQYF | TGTGCCAGCAGCCTGGGACAGGGGGCTGATCACGAGCAGTACTTC
few | TRBD2 | TRBJ2-6 | TRBV7-8 | CASSLVRGRAAGANVLTF | TGTGCCAGCAGCTTAGTTCGAGGGAGGGCAGCTGGCGCCAACGTCCTGACTTTC
many | TRBD1 | TRBJ2-7 | TRBV20-1 | CSAPGQGAYEQYF | TGCAGTGCTCCCGGACAGGGTGCCTACGAGCAGTACTTC
. | . | TRBJ2-7 | TRBV18 | CASKNSAVGDEQYF | TGTGCCAGCAAGAATAGTGCGGTAGGGGACGAGCAGTACTTC
many | TRBD1 | TRBJ1-1 | TRBV12-3/TRBV12-4 | CASRVPGQGPEAFF | TGTGCCAGCAGGGTTCCTGGACAGGGTCCTGAAGCTTTCTTT
many | . | TRBJ2-5 | TRBV7-9 | CASSLPQGQETQYF | TGTGCCAGCAGCTTACCGCAGGGGCAAGAGACCCAGTACTTC
many | . | TRBJ2-7 | TRBV30 | CAWGGGVSYEQYF | TGTGCCTGGGGTGGCGGAGTCTCCTACGAGCAGTACTTC
many | . | TRBJ2-7 | TRBV30 | CAWSQSYEQYF | TGTGCCTGGAGTCAGAGCTACGAGCAGTACTTC
. | . | TRBJ2-4 | TRBV19 | CASSPSSDRVLAKNIQYF | TGTGCCAGTAGTCCCTCCTCCGACCGGGTTTTAGCCAAAAACATTCAGTACTTC
many | TRBD2 | TRBJ2-3 | TRBV15 | CATSRTTSGGLTDTQYF | TGTGCCACCAGCAGAACGACTAGCGGGGGCCTCACAGATACGCAGTATTTT
. | TRBD1 | TRBJ1-5 | TRBV6-2/TRBV6-3 | CASRTGGQGGNQPQHF | TGTGCCAGCAGGACCGGGGGACAGGGGGGCAATCAGCCCCAGCATTTT
. | . | TRBJ1-5 | TRBV19 | CASSMIATGNQPQHF | TGTGCCAGTAGTATGATAGCAACCGGCAATCAGCCCCAGCATTTT
many | TRBD2 | TRBJ2-3 | TRBV7-2 | CASSALLAGATDTQYF | TGTGCCAGCAGCGCCCTACTAGCGGGGGCCACAGATACGCAGTATTTT
many | . | TRBJ1-2 | TRBV6-1 | CASSEELRRGYTF | TGTGCCAGCAGTGAAGAGCTCCGTCGGGGCTACACCTTC
few | . | TRBJ2-5 | TRBV21-1 | CASSSSGVNQYF | TGTGCCAGCAGCAGTTCCGGGGTTAACCAGTACTTC
many | . | TRBJ2-4 | TRBV20-1 | CSAREGGGNIQYF | TGCAGTGCTAGAGAGGGTGGTGGAAACATTCAGTACTTC
. | TRBD1 | TRBJ1-1 | TRBV5-1 | CASSLDQGASTEAFF | TGCGCCAGCAGCTTGGATCAGGGGGCGAGCACTGAAGCTTTCTTT
many | TRBD2 | TRBJ2-1 | TRBV24-1 | CATEGTSGIYNEQFF | TGTGCCACCGAGGGCACTAGCGGGATCTACAATGAGCAGTTCTTC
many | TRBD1 | TRBJ1-5 | TRBV5-1 | CASSQTGGRNQPQHF | TGCGCCAGCAGCCAAACAGGGGGACGAAATCAGCCCCAGCATTTT
. | . | TRBJ2-3 | TRBV5-1 | CASSFSSSTDTQYF | TGCGCCAGCAGCTTTTCTAGCAGTACAGATACGCAGTATTTT
. | TRBD2 | TRBJ2-7 | TRBV6-2/TRBV6-3 | CASSEAHVAGNYEQYF | TGTGCCAGCAGTGAAGCGCACGTAGCGGGGAACTACGAGCAGTACTTC
many | TRBD1 | TRBJ1-5 | TRBV6-5 | CASSADRGNFGQPQHF | TGTGCCAGCAGTGCGGACAGGGGTAACTTCGGACAGCCCCAGCATTTT
many | TRBD2 | TRBJ2-2 | TRBV19 | CASRTSGRSGELFF | TGTGCCAGTCGGACTAGCGGGAGGTCCGGGGAGCTGTTTTTT
few | . | TRBJ2-5 | TRBV28 | CASSPQGWMGTQYF | TGTGCCAGCAGTCCCCAGGGGTGGATGGGGACCCAGTACTTC
many | . | TRBJ2-3 | TRBV5-1 | CASSFGGGATDTQYF | TGCGCCAGCAGCTTCGGAGGAGGGGCCACAGATACGCAGTATTTT
few | . | TRBJ2-7 | TRBV28 | CASRSPGEAYEQYF | TGTGCCAGCCGCTCGCCCGGGGAAGCCTACGAGCAGTACTTC
. | . | TRBJ2-5 | TRBV29-1 | CSAERLQETQYF | TGCAGCGCCGAACGACTTCAAGAGACCCAGTACTTC
many | . | TRBJ2-1 | TRBV20-1 | CSARTVTRQVHNEQFF | TGCAGTGCTAGAACCGTTACTCGACAAGTGCACAATGAGCAGTTCTTC
many | TRBD1 | TRBJ1-5 | TRBV20-1 | CSAQDRSNQPQHF | TGCAGTGCCCAGGACAGGAGCAATCAGCCCCAGCATTTT
many | TRBD1 | TRBJ2-1 | TRBV20-1 | CSAWGTGGSNEQFF | TGCAGTGCTTGGGGGACAGGGGGGAGCAATGAGCAGTTCTTC
many | TRBD1 | TRBJ2-2 | TRBV5-5 | CASSPQGAQMNTGELFF | TGTGCCAGCAGCCCACAGGGGGCTCAGATGAACACCGGGGAGCTGTTTTTT
many | TRBD2 | TRBJ2-1 | TRBV4-1 | CASSQGSGRTHYNEQFF | TGCGCCAGCAGCCAGGGTAGCGGGAGGACCCACTACAATGAGCAGTTCTTC
many | TRBD2 | TRBJ2-5 | TRBV5-1 | CASSSLAGGSRETQYF | TGCGCCAGCAGCTCTCTAGCGGGAGGATCGCGAGAGACCCAGTACTTC
many | . | TRBJ2-2 | TRBV11-2 | CASSSTETGELFF | TGTGCCAGCAGCTCGACAGAGACCGGGGAGCTGTTTTTT
few | TRBD1 | TRBJ1-5 | TRBV3-1 | CASSLGTGMYSNQPQHF | TGTGCCAGCAGCCTCGGGACAGGGATGTATAGCAATCAGCCCCAGCATTTT
many | TRBD1 | TRBJ1-1 | TRBV12-3/TRBV12-4 | CASTGPSGGVFPGKAFF | TGTGCCAGCACCGGGCCCTCAGGGGGCGTTTTCCCTGGTAAAGCTTTCTTT
many | TRBD1 | TRBJ1-4 | TRBV3-1 | CASSHIGGSVFF | TGTGCCAGCAGCCATATAGGGGGCTCCGTGTTTTTT
many | . | TRBJ2-7 | TRBV6-5 | CASSYSVAGTQTSYEQYF | TGTGCCAGCAGTTACTCGGTGGCCGGGACGCAGACCTCCTACGAGCAGTACTTC
many | TRBD2 | TRBJ2-1 | TRBV20-1 | CSALLAGGFRYNEQFF | TGCAGTGCTTTACTAGCGGGAGGGTTTCGTTACAATGAGCAGTTCTTC
few | TRBD2 | TRBJ2-7 | TRBV7-9 | CASSSSGSDEQYF | TGTGCCAGCAGCTCTAGCGGGAGTGACGAGCAGTACTTC
few | . | TRBJ2-3 | TRBV7-8 | CASSFKGTDTQYF | TGTGCCAGCAGCTTCAAGGGTACAGATACGCAGTATTTT
many | . | TRBJ2-2 | TRBV28 | CASTPSGVAVTGELFF | TGTGCCAGCACTCCATCGGGGGTAGCGGTTACCGGGGAGCTGTTTTTT
. | TRBD1 | TRBJ2-2 | TRBV19 | CASTPGQGAVGTGELFF | TGTGCCAGTACCCCGGGACAGGGGGCCGTCGGCACCGGGGAGCTGTTTTTT
many | . | TRBJ1-1 | TRBV29-1 | CSFGLNTEAFF | TGCTCCTTTGGCCTGAACACTGAAGCTTTCTTT
many | TRBD2 | TRBJ2-1 | TRBV7-9 | CASSLDLAGVEQFF | TGTGCCAGCAGCTTAGATCTAGCGGGGGTTGAGCAGTTCTTC
many | . | TRBJ1-1 | TRBV5-1 | CASSSGFGGNTEAFF | TGCGCCAGCAGCTCCGGTTTTGGGGGGAACACTGAAGCTTTCTTT
many | TRBD2 | TRBJ2-3 | TRBV20-1 | CSARWTSQSTDTQYF | TGCAGTGCTAGATGGACTAGCCAGAGCACAGATACGCAGTATTTT
few | . | TRBJ2-2 | TRBV19 | CASSRGGTTGELFF | TGTGCCAGTAGTCGCGGGGGCACTACCGGGGAGCTGTTTTTT
few | . | TRBJ1-5 | TRBV19 | CASSNTYNQPQHF | TGTGCCAGTAGTAATACTTACAATCAGCCCCAGCATTTT
few | . | TRBJ2-2 | TRBV19 | CASSFDSYTGELFF | TGTGCCAGTAGTTTCGACAGTTACACCGGGGAGCTGTTTTTT